This T cell receptor (beta chain) originates from a study of T cells in Graves' hyperthyroidism and ophthalmopathy. This clonotype was observed once. As yet, its antigen is unknown. An absence of ophthalmopathy progression within 18 months meant stable Graves' hyperthyroidism. Diagnoses used clinical symptoms, serum thyroxine and TRAb, thyroid ultrasound and orbital computed tomography. Out of over 7.5 ml of fresh peripheral blood came the PBMCs. Whole-study results and caveats: Blood also carried most thyroid clonotypes expanded above 0.001.

Authors of the study amplified TCR beta CDR3 regions from RNA transcripts. During a first-round RT-PCR of the TCR CDR3, the HTBI primer set was used. In TCRdb, the multiplex PCR reads were re-called with MiXCR into one record per CDR3 protein. The sample yields approximately 210,000 distinct CDR3 sequences, 15% to 20% seen once. This CDR3 is built from 11 residues. Trimming stripped 2 bases from V and 8 bases from J, with 9 bases between. Per the germline V gene, CDR1 is SQVTM and CDR2 is ANQGSEA. Sequencing was carried out using blood. The sequence was collected from a man aged 45-65 years with Graves' hyperthyroidism. The rearrangement uses TRBV29-1 and TRBJ1-2; D ambiguous. This CDR3 is CSVELRAGYTF. CDR3 DNA: TGCAGCGTTGAACTAAGAGCCGGCTACACCTTC.